A single T cell receptor (beta chain) is shown here with its context. A much larger clone lies a single base off, so this may be a read error. Scientists amplified the TCR beta CDR3 regions from RNA transcripts. Second-round multiplex PCR followed a first-round RT-PCR using HTBI primers. TCRdb passed the multiplex PCR reads through MiXCR, listing each CDR3 protein once. The sample yields roughly 610,000 distinct CDR3 sequences, about a fifth seen once. These data originate in a study of Graves' ophthalmopathy and Graves' hyperthyroidism. The specimen sequenced was peripheral blood. The TCR comes from a woman between 18 and 29 years old with stable Graves' hyperthyroidism. Some clones in this sample may be carry-over from other donors' samples.

The CDR3 loop reads CSVVMGTEACF. The CDR3 DNA is TGCAGCGTGGTTATGGGTACTGAAGCTTGCTTT. The rearrangement uses TRBV29-1 and TRBJ1-1; no clear D. CDR1 is SQVTM, CDR2 ANQGSEA, per germline. This CDR3 spans 11 amino acids.